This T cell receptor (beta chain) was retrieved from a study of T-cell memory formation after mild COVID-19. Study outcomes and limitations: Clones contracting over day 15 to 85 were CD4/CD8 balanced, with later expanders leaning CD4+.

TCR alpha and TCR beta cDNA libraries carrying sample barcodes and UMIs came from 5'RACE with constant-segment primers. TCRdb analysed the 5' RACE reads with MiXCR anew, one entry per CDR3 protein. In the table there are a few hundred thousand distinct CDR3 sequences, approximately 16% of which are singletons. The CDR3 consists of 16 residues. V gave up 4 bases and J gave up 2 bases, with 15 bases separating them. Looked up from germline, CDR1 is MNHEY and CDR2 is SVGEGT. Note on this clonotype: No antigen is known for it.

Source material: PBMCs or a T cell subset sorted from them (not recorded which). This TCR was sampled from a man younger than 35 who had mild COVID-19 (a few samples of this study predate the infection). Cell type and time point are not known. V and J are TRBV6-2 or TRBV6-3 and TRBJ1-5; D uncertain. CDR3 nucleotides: TGTGCCAGCAGTTCTCAGCGCCACTGGGGCAATCAGCCCCAGCATTTT. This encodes CASSSQRHWGNQPQHF.